This T cell receptor beta chain was identified in a study of blood T cell repertoires in COVID-19. About the research overall: The study drew acute and convalescent COVID-19 samples from the United States, Italy and Spain. Sample material is recorded as cDNA or gDNA derived from T cells, B-cell-depleted T cells, or PBMCs.

The V gene end was trimmed by 8 bases and the J gene end by 9 bases; junction bases not matched to a gene: 9. The CDR3 runs 13 residues. In germline, CDR1 is SGHAT, CDR2 FQNNGV. Per the original data handling: It was from reference gene primer amplification that nucleated cell counts were estimated. The assay was immunoSEQ multiplex PCR, and TCRdb's table has in-frame clones only and misses some. The DNA was the basis for D and trimming; V, J and clone size are from that table. The table includes about 320,000 clones, around four fifths detected once. The TCR was taken from a woman between 45 and 65 years old with acute or convalescent COVID-19. Sequencing was carried out using peripheral blood. The chain is built from TRBV11-2 and TRBJ2-3, with TRBD2 identical over 9 bases. CDR3 region: CASPSGDKGTQYF. In DNA form, the CDR3 reads TGTGCCAGCCCTAGCGGGGACAAGGGAACGCAGTATTTT.